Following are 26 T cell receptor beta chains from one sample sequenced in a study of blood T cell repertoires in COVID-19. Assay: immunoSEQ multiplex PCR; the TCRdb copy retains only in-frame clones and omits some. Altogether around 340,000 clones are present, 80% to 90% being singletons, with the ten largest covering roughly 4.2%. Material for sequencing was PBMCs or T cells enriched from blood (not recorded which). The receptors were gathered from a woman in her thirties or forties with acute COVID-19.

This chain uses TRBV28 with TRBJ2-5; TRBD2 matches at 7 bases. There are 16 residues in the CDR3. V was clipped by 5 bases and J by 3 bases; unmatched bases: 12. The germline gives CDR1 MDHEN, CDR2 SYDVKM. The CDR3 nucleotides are TGTGCCAGCAGTCCCGTCGGAAGACTAGCTGAAGAGACCCAGTACTTC. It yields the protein CASSPVGRLAEETQYF.

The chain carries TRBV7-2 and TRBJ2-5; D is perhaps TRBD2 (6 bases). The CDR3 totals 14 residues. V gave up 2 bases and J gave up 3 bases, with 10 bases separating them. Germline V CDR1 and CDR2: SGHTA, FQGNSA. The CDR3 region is CASSLRREKETQYF. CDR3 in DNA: TGTGCCAGCAGCTTACGACGGGAGAAAGAGACCCAGTACTTC.

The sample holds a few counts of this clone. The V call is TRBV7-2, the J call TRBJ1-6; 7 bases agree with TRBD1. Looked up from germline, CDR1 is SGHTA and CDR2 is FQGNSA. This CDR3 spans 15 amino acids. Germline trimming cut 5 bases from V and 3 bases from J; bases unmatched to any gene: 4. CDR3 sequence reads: CASSDRQGYNSPLHF. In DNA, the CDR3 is TGTGCCAGCAGCGACCGACAGGGCTATAATTCACCCCTCCACTTT.

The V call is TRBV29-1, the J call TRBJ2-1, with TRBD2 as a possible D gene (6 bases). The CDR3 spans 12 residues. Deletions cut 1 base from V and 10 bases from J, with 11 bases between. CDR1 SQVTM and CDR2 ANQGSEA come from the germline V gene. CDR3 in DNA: TGCAGCGTTGAAGCCGGGAGCAGCGAGCAGTTCTTC. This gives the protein CSVEAGSSEQFF.

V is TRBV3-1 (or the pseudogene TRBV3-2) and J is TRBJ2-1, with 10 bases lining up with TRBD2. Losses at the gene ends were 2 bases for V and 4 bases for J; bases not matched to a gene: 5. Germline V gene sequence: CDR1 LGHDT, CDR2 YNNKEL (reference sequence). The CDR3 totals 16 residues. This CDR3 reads CASSQTGTSVYNEQFF. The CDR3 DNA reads TGTGCCAGCAGCCAAACAGGGACTAGCGTATACAATGAGCAGTTCTTC.

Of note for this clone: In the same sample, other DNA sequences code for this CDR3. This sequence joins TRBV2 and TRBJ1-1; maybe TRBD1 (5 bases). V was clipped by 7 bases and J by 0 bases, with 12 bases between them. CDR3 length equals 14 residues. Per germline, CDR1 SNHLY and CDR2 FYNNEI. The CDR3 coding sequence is TGTGCCAGCATTTATAGGGGATTGAACACTGAAGCTTTCTTT. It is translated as CASIYRGLNTEAFF.

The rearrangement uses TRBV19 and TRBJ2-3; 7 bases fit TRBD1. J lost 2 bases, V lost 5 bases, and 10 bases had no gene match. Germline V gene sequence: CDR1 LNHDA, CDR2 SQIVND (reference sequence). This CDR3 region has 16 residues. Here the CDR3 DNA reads TGTGCCAGTAGTCTGTGGACAGGCTTCTACACAGATACGCAGTATTTT. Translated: CASSLWTGFYTDTQYF.

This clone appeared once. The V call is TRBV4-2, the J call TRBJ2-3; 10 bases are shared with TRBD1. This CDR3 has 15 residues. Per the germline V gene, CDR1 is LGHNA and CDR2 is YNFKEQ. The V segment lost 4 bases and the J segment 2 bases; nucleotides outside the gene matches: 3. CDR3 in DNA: TGTGCCAGCAGCCTAGACAGGGGGCCCACAGATACGCAGTATTTT. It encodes CASSLDRGPTDTQYF.

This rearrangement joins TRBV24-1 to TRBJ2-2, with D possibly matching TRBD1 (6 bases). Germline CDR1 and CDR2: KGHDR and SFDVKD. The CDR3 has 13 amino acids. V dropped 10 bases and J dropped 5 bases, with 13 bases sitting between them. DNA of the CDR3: TGTGCCACAAGTACACAGGGTACCGGGGAGCTGTTTTTT. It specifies CATSTQGTGELFF.

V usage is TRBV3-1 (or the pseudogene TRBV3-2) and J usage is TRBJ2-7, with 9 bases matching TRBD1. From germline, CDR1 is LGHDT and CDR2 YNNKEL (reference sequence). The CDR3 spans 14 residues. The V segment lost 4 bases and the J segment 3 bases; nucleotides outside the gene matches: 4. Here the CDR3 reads CASSRRDRDYEQYF. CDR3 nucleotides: TGTGCCAGCAGCCGCCGGGACAGGGACTACGAGCAGTACTTC.

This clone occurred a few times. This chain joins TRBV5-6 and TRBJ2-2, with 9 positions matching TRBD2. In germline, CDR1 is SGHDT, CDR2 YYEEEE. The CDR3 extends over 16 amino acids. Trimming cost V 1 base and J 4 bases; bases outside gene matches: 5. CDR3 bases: TGTGCCAGCAGCTTGCAGCGGGAGGCGGTCACCGGGGAGCTGTTTTTT. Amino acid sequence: CASSLQREAVTGELFF.

In DNA, the CDR3 is TGTGCCAGCAGCTTAGGGGCTAGCGGGGCGAGCACAGATACGCAGTATTTT. Its translation is CASSLGASGASTDTQYF. This chain links TRBV7-8 with TRBJ2-3; the match to TRBD2 covers 9 bases. Trimming took 1 base from V and 0 from J; bases not matched to a gene: 5. CDR1 and CDR2 (germline): SGHVS, FQNEAQ. This CDR3 has 17 residues.

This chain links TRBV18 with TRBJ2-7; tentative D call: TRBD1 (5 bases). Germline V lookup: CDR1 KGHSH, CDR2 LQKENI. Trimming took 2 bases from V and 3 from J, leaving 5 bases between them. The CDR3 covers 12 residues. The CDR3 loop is CASSPDSYEQYF. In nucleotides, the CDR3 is TGTGCCAGCTCACCAGACAGCTACGAGCAGTACTTC.

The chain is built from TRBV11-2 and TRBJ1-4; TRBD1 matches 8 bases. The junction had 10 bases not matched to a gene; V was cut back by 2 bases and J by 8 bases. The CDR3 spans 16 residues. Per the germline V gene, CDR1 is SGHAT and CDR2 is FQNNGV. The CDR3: CASSLLPNRGEEKLFF. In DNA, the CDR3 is TGTGCCAGCAGCTTATTACCGAACAGGGGGGAGGAAAAACTGTTTTTT.

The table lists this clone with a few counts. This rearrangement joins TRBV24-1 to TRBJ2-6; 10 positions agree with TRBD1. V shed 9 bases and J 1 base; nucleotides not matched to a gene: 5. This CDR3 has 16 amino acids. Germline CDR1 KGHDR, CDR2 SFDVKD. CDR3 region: CATAGQGTSGANVLTF. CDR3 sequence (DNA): TGTGCCACCGCGGGACAGGGGACTTCTGGGGCCAACGTCCTGACTTTC.

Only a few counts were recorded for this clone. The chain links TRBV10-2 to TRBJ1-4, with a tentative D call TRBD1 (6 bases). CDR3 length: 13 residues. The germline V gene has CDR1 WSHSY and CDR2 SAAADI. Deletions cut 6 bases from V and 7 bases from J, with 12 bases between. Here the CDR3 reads CASRDSLSEKLFF. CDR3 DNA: TGCGCCAGCAGGGACAGTCTGAGTGAAAAACTGTTTTTT.

The CDR3 sequence is CASSRGKGNQSGYTF. DNA for the CDR3: TGTGCCAGCAGTCGAGGGAAGGGTAATCAGTCTGGCTACACCTTC. The rearrangement uses TRBV6-5 and TRBJ1-2, with D hard to call. V lost 5 bases and J 7 bases, leaving 20 bases between the germline ends. The CDR3 covers 15 residues. In germline, CDR1 is MNHEY, CDR2 SVGAGI.

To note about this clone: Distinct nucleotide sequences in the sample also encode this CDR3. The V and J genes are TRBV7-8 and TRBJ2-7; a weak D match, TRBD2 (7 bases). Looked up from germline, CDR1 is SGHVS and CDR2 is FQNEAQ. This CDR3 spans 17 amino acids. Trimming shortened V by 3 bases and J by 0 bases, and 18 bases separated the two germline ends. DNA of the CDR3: TGTGCCAGCAGCTTGGGGTGGGGGGGCGGCAGCTCCTACGAGCAGTACTTC. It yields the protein CASSLGWGGGSSYEQYF.

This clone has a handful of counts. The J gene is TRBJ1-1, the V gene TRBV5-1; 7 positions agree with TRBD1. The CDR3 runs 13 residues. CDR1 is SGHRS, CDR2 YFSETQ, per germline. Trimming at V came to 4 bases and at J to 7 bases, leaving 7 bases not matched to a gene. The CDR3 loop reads CASSPSGQFEAFF. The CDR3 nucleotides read TGCGCCAGCAGCCCCTCGGGACAGTTTGAAGCTTTCTTT.

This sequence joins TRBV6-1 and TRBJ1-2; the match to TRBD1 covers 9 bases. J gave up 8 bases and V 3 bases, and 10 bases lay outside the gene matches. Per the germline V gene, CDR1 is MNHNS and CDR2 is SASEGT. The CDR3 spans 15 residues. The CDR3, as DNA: TGTGCCAGCAGTGAGGTGACAGGGGGTACTTGGGGCTACACCTTC. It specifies CASSEVTGGTWGYTF.

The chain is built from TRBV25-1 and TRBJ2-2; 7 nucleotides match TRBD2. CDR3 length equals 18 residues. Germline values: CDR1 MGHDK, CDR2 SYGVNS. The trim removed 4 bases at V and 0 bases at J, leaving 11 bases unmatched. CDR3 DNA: TGTGCCAGCAGTGTTTTGGGAGGGGCCAAATCGAACACCGGGGAGCTGTTTTTT. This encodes CASSVLGGAKSNTGELFF.

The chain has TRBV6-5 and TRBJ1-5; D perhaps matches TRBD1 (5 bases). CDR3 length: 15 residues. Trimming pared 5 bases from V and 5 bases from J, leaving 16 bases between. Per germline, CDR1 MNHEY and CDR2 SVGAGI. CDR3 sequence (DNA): TGTGCCAGCAGTAGGGGCCATAGAGACTATCAGCCCCAGCATTTT. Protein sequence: CASSRGHRDYQPQHF.

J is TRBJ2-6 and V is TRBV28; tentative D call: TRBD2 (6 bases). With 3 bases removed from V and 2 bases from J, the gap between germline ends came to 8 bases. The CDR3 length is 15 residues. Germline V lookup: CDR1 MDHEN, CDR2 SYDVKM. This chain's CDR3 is CASSFGGAGANVLTF. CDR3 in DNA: TGTGCCAGCAGTTTCGGAGGGGCTGGGGCCAACGTCCTGACTTTC.

For the CDR3, the DNA is TGTGCCAGTAGCCCGGGGAGGATGGGCAAAAACATTCAGTACTTC. This codes for CASSPGRMGKNIQYF. V is TRBV19 and J is TRBJ2-4; tentative D call: TRBD2 (6 bases). V dropped 6 bases and J dropped 3 bases, with 15 bases sitting between them. Germline V CDR1 and CDR2: LNHDA, SQIVND (reference sequence). The CDR3 extends over 15 amino acids. The full variable domain, its missing parts supplied by reference TRBV19 and TRBJ2-4, is DGGITQSPKYLFRKEGQNVTLSCEQNLNHDAMYWYRQDPGQGLRLIYYSQIVNDFQKGDIAEGYSVSREKKESFPLTVTSAQKNPTAFYLCASSPGRMGKNIQYFGAGTRLSVL.

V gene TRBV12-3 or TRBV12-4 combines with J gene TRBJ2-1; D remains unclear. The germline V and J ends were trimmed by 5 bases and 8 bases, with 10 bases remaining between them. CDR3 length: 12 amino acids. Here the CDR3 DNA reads TGTGCCAGCAGTCGAGCGTTCGATGAGCAGTTCTTC. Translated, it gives CASSRAFDEQFF.

The CDR3 loop is CASNGGRGVTDTQYF. CDR3 sequence (DNA): TGTGCCAGTAACGGTGGGCGGGGGGTCACAGATACGCAGTATTTT. The chain has TRBV19 and TRBJ2-3; 8 bases match TRBD2. J gave up 2 bases and V 7 bases, and 8 bases lay outside the gene matches. The germline V gene has CDR1 LNHDA and CDR2 SQIVND (reference sequence). CDR3 length equals 15 residues.